These T cell receptor beta chains were read from a single sample in a study of T cell changes during pregnancy in multiple sclerosis. Sequenced by immunoSEQ multiplex PCR; TCRdb stores in-frame clones only, minus some. Here the sample spans about 24,000 clones, about 92% being singletons. The input for sequencing was CD8+ T cells from peripheral blood mononuclear cells, taken in the third trimester of pregnancy. These receptors were taken from a female donor in good health, enrolled as a control in a pregnancy study. Both conserved end residues are part of each CDR3. D genes are given only for firm matches. Rows give clone size only sometimes, using once, few, many, or a class for an expanded clone.

V gene	D gene	J gene	clone size	CDR3 DNA	CDR3 protein
TRBV27	NA	TRBJ2-1	NA	TGTGCCAGCAGTCCTAATGAACTAGAGCAGTTCTTC	CASSPNELEQFF
TRBV7-9	TRBD1	TRBJ1-2	NA	TGTGCCAGCAGCCCACAGGGGGCGGTTGCGTTGGAAGGCTACACCTTC	CASSPQGAVALEGYTF
TRBV5-4	NA	TRBJ1-2	NA	TGTGCCAGCAGCACCCGGGCGGGGCCTAACTATGGCTACACCTTC	CASSTRAGPNYGYTF
TRBV7-2	TRBD2	TRBJ2-5	NA	TGTGCCAGCAGCTTTGTGAGGGAGGGACGAGAGACCCAGTACTTC	CASSFVREGRETQYF
TRBV11-3	TRBD2	TRBJ2-7	NA	TGTGCCAGCAGCCTACGGACTAGCGGGGCGAACTACGAGCAGTACTTC	CASSLRTSGANYEQYF
TRBV6-5	TRBD1	TRBJ2-7	NA	TGTGCCAGCAGTCTCTCGGGACAGGGCCTCTACGAGCAGTACTTC	CASSLSGQGLYEQYF
TRBV7-9	NA	TRBJ2-7	NA	TGTGCCAGCAGCTCCGGACAGTTCTCCTACGAGCAGTACTTC	CASSSGQFSYEQYF
TRBV5-1	TRBD2	TRBJ2-7	NA	TGCGCCAGCAGCTTGGGGGGACTAGCAATGGACGAGCAGTACTTC	CASSLGGLAMDEQYF
TRBV10-1	NA	TRBJ1-1	NA	TGCGCCAGCGGAAAGACAGGTTGGGGGCTGAACACTGAAGCTTTCTTT	CASGKTGWGLNTEAFF
TRBV30	NA	TRBJ2-7	NA	TGTGCCTGGATTCCCCTTAGCTCCTACGAGCAGTACTTC	CAWIPLSSYEQYF
TRBV5-6	NA	TRBJ1-3	NA	TGTGCCAGCAGCTTTGCAGGGGCGAACACCATATATTTT	CASSFAGANTIYF
TRBV6-5	NA	TRBJ1-1	few	TGTGCCAGCCGAGGACAATCCATGAACACTGAAGCTTTCTTT	CASRGQSMNTEAFF
TRBV14	NA	TRBJ1-1	NA	TGTGCCAGCAGCCCCATACGGGACACTGAAGCTTTCTTT	CASSPIRDTEAFF
TRBV7-6	NA	TRBJ2-3	NA	TGTGCCAGCAGCTTAGTAGCAGCGGCTAGCACAGATACGCAGTATTTT	CASSLVAAASTDTQYF
TRBV5-6	NA	TRBJ2-7	NA	TGTGCCAGCAGCTTGGAAGGTGGCGGTTACTACGAGCAGTACTTC	CASSLEGGGYYEQYF
TRBV2	TRBD1	TRBJ1-2	NA	TGTGCCAGCAGCGACCTTTGGGGACAGCCTCCTAACTATGGCTACACCTTC	CASSDLWGQPPNYGYTF
TRBV9	TRBD1	TRBJ1-1	once	TGTGCCAGCAGCGTAAGGGACAGGGGACCCTACACTGAAGCTTTCTTT	CASSVRDRGPYTEAFF
TRBV29-1	NA	TRBJ1-2	NA	TGCAGCGTTGAACTAGGACGGGGTGGCTATGGCTACACCTTC	CSVELGRGGYGYTF
TRBV2	TRBD2	TRBJ2-1	NA	TGTGCCAGCCAAGGACTAGCGGGAGGATACAATGAGCAGTTCTTC	CASQGLAGGYNEQFF
TRBV19	TRBD2	TRBJ2-3	NA	TGTGCCAGTAGTATGGGGGGGGCAGATACGCAGTATTTT	CASSMGGADTQYF
TRBV27	NA	TRBJ1-3	NA	TGTGCCAGCAGTTTAAGTGCGGTCTCTGGAAACACCATATATTTT	CASSLSAVSGNTIYF
TRBV6-4	NA	TRBJ2-2	NA	TGTGCCAGCAGTGACTCGAGTGCCGGGGAGCTGTTTTTT	CASSDSSAGELFF
TRBV28	TRBD2	TRBJ2-1	NA	TGTGCCAGCAGTTTAATTACTAGCGGGAGCAATGAGCAGTTCTTC	CASSLITSGSNEQFF
TRBV30	NA	TRBJ1-6	once	TGTGCCTGGAGTGCCTCGACAGGATACCTACGGTTGACCCTCCACTTT	CAWSASTGYLRLTLHF
TRBV5-6	NA	TRBJ1-1	NA	TGTGCCAGCAGCTTCGTCTTAAACACTGAAGCTTTCTTT	CASSFVLNTEAFF
TRBV2	TRBD2	TRBJ2-4	NA	TGTGCCAGCATCGGACTAGCCCAGAACATTCAGTACTTC	CASIGLAQNIQYF
TRBV30	NA	TRBJ1-1	NA	TGTGCCTGGAGCCCCGGGGGAACTGAAGCTTTCTTT	CAWSPGGTEAFF
TRBV2	TRBD1	TRBJ1-2	NA	TGTGCCAGCAGTGAAGCCACGACAGGGGCTACGGGCTACACCTTC	CASSEATTGATGYTF
TRBV5-1	NA	TRBJ1-5	NA	TGCGCCAGCAGGCAGGGGCGGCGGCAGCCCCAGCATTTT	CASRQGRRQPQHF
TRBV27	TRBD2	TRBJ2-1	NA	TGTGCCAGCAGTTTACGTAGCGGGAGTTTCTACAATGAGCAGTTCTTC	CASSLRSGSFYNEQFF
TRBV5-6	NA	TRBJ2-7	NA	TGTGCCAGCAGCTCGTTCGGTACCGAGCAGTACTTC	CASSSFGTEQYF
TRBV7-7	NA	TRBJ2-2	NA	TGTGCTAGCAGTCCCCCAGGGGGGACCGGGGAGCTGTTTTTT	CASSPPGGTGELFF
TRBV19	TRBD1	TRBJ2-7	once	TGTGCCAGTAGTTTCGGGACAGGGGGCATCGACGAGCAGTACTTC	CASSFGTGGIDEQYF
TRBV1	NA	TRBJ1-2	NA	TGCACCAGCAGGGAGGGCTGTGTGCGAAAGACCTATGGCTACACCTTC	CTSREGCVRKTYGYTF
TRBV28	TRBD1	TRBJ1-1	NA	TGTGCCAGCAGTTTAGGGCAGGGGGGCACTGAAGCTTTCTTT	CASSLGQGGTEAFF